These 8 T cell receptor beta chains were all obtained from the same sample, sequenced in a study of regulatory T cells in long-lasting Graves disease. Arm-PCR of CDR3 regions with iRepertoire HTBI primers generated TCR beta libraries. TCRdb reprocessed the multiplex PCR reads with MiXCR, giving one entry per CDR3 protein. Here the sample spans about 220,000 distinct CDR3 sequences, approximately 18% being singletons. Time point specified: newly diagnosed GD, antithyroid drugs for less than 3 months. Extracted PBMC RNA gave rise to the TCR library. This same sample was also taken into another study, of T cells in Graves' hyperthyroidism and ophthalmopathy.

The material sequenced was peripheral blood mononuclear cells (PBMCs), taken at new diagnosis, from a patient treated with antithyroid drugs. The receptors shown here come from a woman aged 25 to 45 with Graves disease.

This clonotype was seen at least ten times. The rearrangement links TRBV28 to TRBJ2-1; D may match TRBD1 or TRBD2 (6 bases each). The CDR3 extends over 13 amino acids. V was shortened by 6 bases and J by 2 bases, with 8 bases between the two germline ends. Germline CDR1 and CDR2: MDHEN and SYDVKM. The CDR3 sequence is CASSGGAYNEQFF. The CDR3 DNA reads as TGTGCCAGCAGCGGGGGCGCCTACAATGAGCAGTTCTTC.

The V gene is TRBV2, the J gene TRBJ2-5; 7 bases align to TRBD2. V gave up 3 bases and J gave up 1 base; unmatched junction bases: 8. The CDR3 totals 16 residues. Germline CDR1 reads SNHLY; CDR2 reads FYNNEI. CDR3 sequence reads: CASSDGGGSSQETQYF. The CDR3 DNA sequence: TGTGCCAGCAGTGATGGTGGCGGGAGTTCCCAAGAGACCCAGTACTTC.

V is TRBV15 and J is TRBJ2-1; tentatively, D is TRBD1 or TRBD2 (5 bases each). The CDR3 is 16 amino acids. CDR1 and CDR2 (germline): LNHNV, YYDKDF (reference sequence). Trimming removed 5 bases at V and 5 bases at J, with 19 bases between. In nucleotides, the CDR3 is TGTGCCACCAGCGTCCCGTCGGGACGGAGGAACAATGAGCAGTTCTTC. Protein: CATSVPSGRRNNEQFF.

This clonotype was observed at least ten times. Germline and junction disagree at one end, which may indicate a read error. V gene TRBV5-5 combines with J gene TRBJ2-3, with D tentatively TRBD2 (5 bases). Per germline, CDR1 SGHKS and CDR2 YYEKEE (reference sequence). The CDR3 extends over 15 amino acids. This CDR3 is CASSLEALSTDTQYF. In DNA, the CDR3 is TGCGCCAGCAGCTTGGAGGCGTTAAGCACAGATACGCAGTATTTT.

This clonotype was observed many times. The rearrangement uses TRBV7-8 and TRBJ1-5, with D possibly matching TRBD1 (6 bases). The CDR3 extends over 14 amino acids. The ends were cut back, 1 base at V and 9 bases at J, with 13 bases in the middle. Germline loops: CDR1 SGHVS, CDR2 FQNEAQ. This CDR3 is CASSLDRGTGPQHF. The DNA of the CDR3 is TGTGCCAGCAGCTTAGATAGGGGGACTGGGCCCCAGCATTTT.

This clonotype was detected ten times or more. The V gene is TRBV5-1, the J gene TRBJ2-7; TRBD2 is a possible D gene (6 bases). The germline CDR1 and CDR2 sequences are SGHRS and YFSETQ. The CDR3 has 14 residues. V dropped 3 bases and J dropped 2 bases, with 12 bases sitting between them. The CDR3 loop is CASSSGLSAYEQYF. The CDR3 DNA follows: TGCGCCAGCAGCTCGGGACTGAGCGCCTACGAGCAGTACTTC.

This clonotype was detected ten times or more. The genes are TRBV6-1 and TRBJ1-1; the D gene is possibly TRBD1 (5 bases). The CDR3 extends over 15 amino acids. Trimming took off 7 bases at V and 1 base at J, with 16 bases between the two ends. The V gene's germline CDR1 is MNHNS and CDR2 SASEGT. CDR3 loop: CASNDPGGRNTEAFF. In DNA, the CDR3 is TGTGCCAGCAACGACCCCGGGGGAAGGAACACTGAAGCTTTCTTT.

The sample holds many counts of this clonotype. The chain's CDR3 is CASSFDWLSEQFF. CDR3 sequence (DNA): TGTGCCAGCAGCTTTGACTGGTTAAGTGAGCAGTTCTTC. The rearrangement links TRBV7-2 to TRBJ2-1; D unresolved. The germline CDR1 and CDR2 sequences are SGHTA and FQGNSA. V shed 3 bases and J shed 9 bases, with 12 bases lying between them. The CDR3 covers 13 residues.